The sequence of this TCR beta chain was determined in a study of sequential checkpoint blockade in melanoma. About the study: More than 20 patients had matched tumor biopsies before treatment and at week 13 after nivolumab or ipilimumab alone. Study-level findings and limits: T-cell fraction and clonality followed PD-L1 and CD8+ counts, not mutational load.

TCRdb's table, derived via immunoSEQ multiplex PCR, lists solely in-frame clones and lacks some. The table lists some 40,000 clones, under 35% of them singletons, with 1.6% in the top ten. The germline V and J ends were trimmed by 1 base and 5 bases, with 6 bases remaining between them. The CDR3 is 13 residues long. The sample's treatment: randomized to nivolumab then ipilimumab (arm A) or the reverse (arm B). As for this clone: Its antigen remains unidentified.

This chain uses TRBV7-1 with TRBJ1-5, with D unresolved. TRBV7-1 is noted as an ORF with a role that remains uncertain. The receptor comes from a human donor with melanoma. Sample: tumor tissue (inferred from file names), taken from a patient given nivolumab and ipilimumab in sequence. The DNA of the CDR3 is TGTGCCAGCAGCTCAGACCGTGATCAGCCCCAGCATTTT. Protein sequence: CASSSDRDQPQHF.